Sequencing of this T cell receptor (beta chain) was carried out in a study of blood T cell repertoires in COVID-19. Whole-study context: PBMCs, B-cell-depleted T cells, or T cells were the source of the cDNA or gDNA that made up the material.

With V trimmed by 4 bases and J by 0 bases, 5 bases remained unmatched. This CDR3 region has 17 residues. Germline CDR1 is SGHNT and CDR2 is YYREEE (reference sequence). Measured with immunoSEQ multiplex PCR; TCRdb has only the in-frame clones, and not every one. The data contain some 150,000 clones, around 87% of them singletons. This clonotype originated in a man aged 45 to 65 with active COVID-19. The gene calls are TRBV5-4 and TRBJ2-1, with 12 bases identical to TRBD2. Sequenced input: peripheral blood. The CDR3 nucleotides read TGTGCCAGCAGCCCCGGACTAGCGGGGAGCTCCTACAATGAGCAGTTCTTC. Amino acids: CASSPGLAGSSYNEQFF. Full variable domain (missing parts from reference TRBV5-4 and TRBJ2-1): ETGVTQSPTHLIKTRGQQVTLRCSSQSGHNTVSWYQQALGQGPQFIFQYYREEENGRGNFPPRFSGLQFPNYSSELNVNALELDDSALYLCASSPGLAGSSYNEQFFGPGTRLTVL.